This T cell receptor beta chain was sequenced for a study of T cells in Graves' hyperthyroidism and ophthalmopathy (dated by TCRdb to between 2018 and 2021). About the study as a whole: Peripheral blood samples were taken at the time of initial diagnosis, prior to any treatment. TCR Vbeta CDR3 sequencing of around 130 peripheral blood samples (about 45 ophthalmopathy, 75 to 85 hyperthyroidism and some 17 progressor patients) is reported in the paper. An independent validation cohort of some 18 hyperthyroidism patients and about 15 patients who later progressed to ophthalmopathy tested prospective prediction of ophthalmopathy. After blood sampling, hyperthyroidism patients were treated with methimazole at a starting dose of 30 mg daily, and ophthalmopathy patients were treated with high-dose intravenous methylprednisolone. The 95 to 100 discovery patients were randomly split 7:3 into training and test sets. In roughly six Graves' hyperthyroidism patients, the study also compared T-cell repertoires from thyroid tissue with T-cell repertoires from blood. To identify distinguishing TCR V-J signatures, a discovery cohort of about 95 patients was used, comprising 43 with Graves' ophthalmopathy and approximately 57 with stable Graves' hyperthyroidism.

The TCR beta CDR3 regions were amplified from the RNA transcripts. For the first round of RT-PCR on the TCR CDR3, the HTBI primer set was used together with the Qiagen OneStep RT-PCR kit. Libraries were constructed in a second round of multiplex PCR, after which size selection and purification were performed. Paired-end sequencing of the libraries was performed with 100 bp reads on an Illumina HiSeq2000. Per the original workflow: SOAPnuke was used to process the raw data, with reads discarded if the reads contained adapters or uncalled bases, had a mean Phred below 15, or lacked an exact constant-primer or identifier match. COPE v1.2.5 was used to merge the high-quality paired reads, and each unique nucleotide sequence was defined as a clonotype. MiTCR v1.1 was used to align the clonotypes against IMGT TRBV, TRBD and TRBJ reference segments. The analysis was restricted to V-J combinations with a frequency above 0.0001, which together covered about 99% of the repertoires. The TCS score was defined as the ratio of F50 (clonal expansion) to E x V (chaos), calculated using BLOSUM62-based TCRdist between CDR3 peptides within each V-J. Welch's t-statistics and random forest reduced fewer than 600 V-J features to 13, which were used in a naive Bayes classifier (R e1071). TCRdb reworked the public reads: Q25 trimming with fastp, MiXCR clone assembly, productive beta chains retained. Rows with one shared CDR3 protein collapse into an entry with the most common genes and DNA. The V and J calls were determined by TCRdb, not by the authors. The sample table contains hundreds of thousands of distinct CDR3 sequences; only one count was recorded for around an eighth of them. Around 27% of the sample is held by the ten biggest clonotypes.

The germline V and J ends show losses of 5 bases and 4 bases respectively, and no gene match explains 9 bases of the junction. The cysteine opens and the phenylalanine closes a CDR3 of 16 amino acids. Only the CDR3 portion is preserved as DNA: 48 bases, with reading frame beginning at the first base. Sequences MDHEN (CDR1) and SYDVKM (CDR2) are obtained from the germline V gene. Findings and caveats that apply to the study as a whole: During validation, the model predicted progression to ophthalmopathy a median of about 6.3 months ahead of onset, with around 65% sensitivity and around 72% specificity. Most expanded thyroid clonotypes (frequency above 0.001) were also detected in blood, suggesting blood repertoires may reflect thyroid immune responses. A model built on a 13 V-J signature distinguished ophthalmopathy from stable hyperthyroidism, reaching 85% to 90% sensitivity and around 81% specificity in cross-validation and 80%/75% in testing. Sample size was not statistically predetermined, and blinding of investigators to group allocation was not performed.

In the ophthalmopathy patients, disease was moderately to severely active, with a Clinical Activity Score of 3 or more, a NOSPECS grade of 4 or more, and a duration of less than 3 months. The study excluded patients with uncontrolled infections, other autoimmune diseases, pregnancy or lactation. Clinical symptoms, serum thyroxine and TRAb, thyroid ultrasound, and orbital computed tomography formed the basis for the diagnoses. PBMCs were separated from roughly 10 ml of fresh peripheral blood using Ficoll-Paque density gradient centrifugation. Trizol reagent was used to extract total RNA, and RNA quality was then checked on an Agilent 2100 Bioanalyzer. Concerning this clonotype itself: What antigen it recognizes has not been identified. No base-level quality is on record; no much larger clone is a single base apart.

Source material: blood. In this chain, TRBV28 is recombined with TRBJ2-3, with TRBD2 identical over 10 junction bases. The sequence was collected from a man aged 50-60 years with Graves' ophthalmopathy. The DNA is as follows: TGTGCCAGCAGTGGACCCACTAGCGGGAACCCAGATACGCAGTATTTT. It is translated as CASSGPTSGNPDTQYF. The variable domain in full, with residues beyond the CDR3 obtained from the reference TRBV28 and TRBJ2-3 genes, is DVKVTQSSRYLVKRTGEKVFLECVQDMDHENMFWYRQDPGLGLRLIYFSYDVKMKEKGDIPEGYSVSREKKERFSLILESASTNQTSMYLCASSGPTSGNPDTQYFGPGTRLTVL.